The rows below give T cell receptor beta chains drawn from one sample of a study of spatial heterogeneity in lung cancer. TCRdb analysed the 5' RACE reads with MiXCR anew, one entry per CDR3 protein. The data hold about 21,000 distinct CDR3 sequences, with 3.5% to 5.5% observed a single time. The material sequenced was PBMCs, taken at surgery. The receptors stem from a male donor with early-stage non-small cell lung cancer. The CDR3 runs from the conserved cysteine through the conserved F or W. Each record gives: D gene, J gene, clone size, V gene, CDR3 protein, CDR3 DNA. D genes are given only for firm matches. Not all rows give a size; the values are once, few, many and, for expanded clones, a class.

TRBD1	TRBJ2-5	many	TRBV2	CASSGPTGGLTETQYF	TGTGCCAGCAGTGGGCCGACAGGGGGTCTCACAGAGACCCAGTACTTC
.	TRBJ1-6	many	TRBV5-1	CASSLLPGNNSPLHF	TGCGCCAGCAGCTTGCTACCCGGAAATAATTCACCCCTCCACTTT
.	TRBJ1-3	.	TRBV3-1	CASSQVAGNTIYF	TGTGCCAGCAGCCAAGTTGCTGGAAACACCATATATTTT
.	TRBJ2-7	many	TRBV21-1	CASSNRGRGPSYEQYF	TGTGCCAGCAGCAATAGAGGTAGGGGGCCCTCCTACGAGCAGTACTTC
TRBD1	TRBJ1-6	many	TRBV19	CASSSFGTDYNSPLHF	TGTGCCAGTAGTAGCTTCGGGACAGATTATAATTCACCCCTCCACTTT
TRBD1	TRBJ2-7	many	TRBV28	CATAGTGSYEQYF	TGTGCCACCGCCGGGACAGGGAGCTACGAGCAGTACTTC
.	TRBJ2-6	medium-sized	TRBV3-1	CASSQDELRNSGANVLTF	TGTGCCAGCAGCCAAGATGAGCTACGAAACTCTGGGGCCAACGTCCTGACTTTC
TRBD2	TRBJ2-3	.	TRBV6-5	CASSYPGLGSGDTDTQYF	TGTGCCAGCAGTTACCCCGGACTGGGTAGCGGGGACACAGATACGCAGTATTTT
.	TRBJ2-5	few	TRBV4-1	CASSQGFFRETQYF	TGCGCCAGCAGCCAAGGATTCTTTAGAGAGACCCAGTACTTC
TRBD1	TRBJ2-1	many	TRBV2	CASTFRTGSNEQFF	TGTGCCAGCACCTTCCGGACAGGTTCCAATGAGCAGTTCTTC
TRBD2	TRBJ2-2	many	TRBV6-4	CASSEETSGTGELFF	TGTGCCAGCAGTGAAGAGACTAGCGGCACCGGGGAGCTGTTTTTT
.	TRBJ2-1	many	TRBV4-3	CASSQEVGSRYNEQFF	TGCGCCAGCAGCCAAGAGGTTGGCTCCAGATACAATGAGCAGTTCTTC
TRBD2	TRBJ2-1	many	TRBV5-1	CASRLLAGVNEQFF	TGCGCCAGCAGACTCCTAGCGGGAGTCAATGAGCAGTTCTTC
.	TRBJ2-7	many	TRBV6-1	CASIWSATLYEQYF	TGTGCCAGCATCTGGTCAGCAACCCTCTACGAGCAGTACTTC
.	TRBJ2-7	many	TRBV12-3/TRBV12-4	CASSTPHLTGTEEQYF	TGTGCCAGCAGCACACCCCACCTAACAGGGACGGAAGAGCAGTACTTC
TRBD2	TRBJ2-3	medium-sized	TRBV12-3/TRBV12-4	CASSPQGVAGGSTDTQYF	TGTGCCAGCAGCCCCCAAGGGGTAGCGGGGGGCAGCACAGATACGCAGTATTTT
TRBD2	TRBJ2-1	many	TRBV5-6	CASSLAEREMFGQFF	TGTGCCAGCAGCTTGGCCGAGCGGGAGATGTTTGGGCAGTTCTTC
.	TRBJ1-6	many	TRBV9	CASSVGDSYNSPLHF	TGTGCCAGCAGCGTAGGTGACAGCTATAATTCACCCCTCCACTTT
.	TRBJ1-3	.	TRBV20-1	CSAKLGRSSGNTIYF	TGCAGTGCTAAACTAGGACGGTCCTCTGGAAACACCATATATTTT
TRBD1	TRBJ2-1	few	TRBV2	CARADRASDNEQFF	TGTGCCAGGGCAGACAGGGCGTCCGACAATGAGCAGTTCTTC
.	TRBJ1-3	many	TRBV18	CASSSRDTIYF	TGTGCCAGCTCATCCAGGGACACCATATATTTT
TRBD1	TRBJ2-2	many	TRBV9	CASSSRGGQGLTGELFF	TGTGCCAGCAGCTCGAGAGGCGGACAGGGTTTAACCGGGGAGCTGTTTTTT
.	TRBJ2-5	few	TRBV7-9	CASSLRAGGSETQYF	TGTGCCAGCAGCTTAAGGGCAGGGGGGTCAGAGACCCAGTACTTC
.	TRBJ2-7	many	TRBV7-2	CASSLVERMYEQYF	TGTGCCAGCAGCTTAGTTGAGCGGATGTACGAGCAGTACTTC
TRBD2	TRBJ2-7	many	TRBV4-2	CASSQEFSGRAYEQYF	TGTGCCAGCAGCCAAGAGTTTAGCGGGAGGGCCTACGAGCAGTACTTC
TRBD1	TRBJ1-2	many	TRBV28	CASSSTGQVLPVLYGYTF	TGTGCCAGCAGCTCTACCGGACAGGTCCTACCTGTTTTGTATGGCTACACCTTC
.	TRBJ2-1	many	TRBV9	CASSPASDSYNEQFF	TGCGCCAGCAGCCCCGCGTCGGACAGCTACAATGAGCAGTTCTTC
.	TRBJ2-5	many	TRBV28	CASSNRQDQETQYF	TGTGCCAGCAGCAACAGGCAAGATCAAGAGACCCAGTACTTC
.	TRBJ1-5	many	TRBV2	CASSGRTDRYQPQHF	TGTGCCAGCAGTGGTAGGACAGATCGGTATCAGCCCCAGCATTTT
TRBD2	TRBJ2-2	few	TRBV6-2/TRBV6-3	CASSKNSGRTGELFF	TGTGCCAGCAGTAAGAATAGCGGGAGAACCGGGGAGCTGTTTTTT
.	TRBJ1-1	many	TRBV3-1	CASSQDLAGFTEAFF	TGTGCCAGCAGCCAAGATTTAGCAGGGTTCACTGAAGCTTTCTTT
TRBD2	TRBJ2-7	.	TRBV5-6	CASNCPGLAGYEQYF	TGTGCCAGCAACTGCCCGGGACTAGCGGGATACGAGCAGTACTTC